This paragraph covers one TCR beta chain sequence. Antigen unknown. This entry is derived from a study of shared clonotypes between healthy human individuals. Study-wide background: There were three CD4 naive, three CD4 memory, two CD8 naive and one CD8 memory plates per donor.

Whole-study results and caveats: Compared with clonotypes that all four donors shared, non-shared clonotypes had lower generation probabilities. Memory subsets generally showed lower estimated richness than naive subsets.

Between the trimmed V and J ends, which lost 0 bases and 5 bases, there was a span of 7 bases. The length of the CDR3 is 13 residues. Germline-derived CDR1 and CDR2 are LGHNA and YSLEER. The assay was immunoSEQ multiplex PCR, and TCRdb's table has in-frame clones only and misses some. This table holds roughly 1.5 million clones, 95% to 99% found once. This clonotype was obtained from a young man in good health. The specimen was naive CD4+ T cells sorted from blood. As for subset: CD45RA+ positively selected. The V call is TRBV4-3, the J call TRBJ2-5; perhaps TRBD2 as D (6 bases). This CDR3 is CASSQEGRETQYF. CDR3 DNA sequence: TGCGCCAGCAGCCAAGAGGGGAGGGAGACCCAGTACTTC.